The rows below give T cell receptor beta chains drawn from one sample of a study of cytomegalovirus exposure and HLA in healthy donors. Repertoires were generated with immunoSEQ multiplex PCR, while TCRdb's copy carries only in-frame clones and drops some. The repertoire holds fewer than 250,000 clones, 70% to 85% seen once, with about 3.5% in the top ten. The specimen was PBMCs. The origin of the receptors is a man aged 35 to 55 in good health and CMV-seropositive. Both conserved end residues are trimmed from each CDR3. Fields, in order: D gene, V gene, J gene, CDR3 protein. D genes are given only for firm matches.

TRBD1	TRBV2	TRBJ1-1	ASGRTGYTEAF
TRBD2	TRBV9	TRBJ2-3	ASSVRPGGSDTQY
TRBD2	TRBV9	TRBJ2-2	ASSVGGLPTGELF
TRBD2	TRBV12-5	TRBJ2-1	ASVGLGSNEQF
.	TRBV7-2	TRBJ2-3	ASSLVGRRTDTQY
.	TRBV6-6	TRBJ1-1	ASSYVQAEAF
TRBD1	TRBV7-2	TRBJ1-4	ASSLGQGAEKLF
.	TRBV4-1	TRBJ2-7	ASSQEETWEQY
TRBD1	TRBV7-9	TRBJ2-5	ASSSPRGIQETQY
.	TRBV5-6	TRBJ2-6	AGAGFGANVLT
.	TRBV7-3	TRBJ2-1	ASSLQPLPGAYNEQF
TRBD1	TRBV4-3	TRBJ1-2	ASSRPTGANYGYT
.	TRBV21-1	TRBJ2-6	ASSKRDRGPSGANVLT
.	TRBV4-1	TRBJ1-6	ASSQDTLTPTPLH
TRBD1	TRBV11-1	TRBJ1-1	ASSLSAGTGTTEAF
.	TRBV7-3	TRBJ2-1	ASSLMQGSSYNEQF
.	TRBV18	TRBJ1-4	ASSPRGGLEEKLF
.	TRBV27	TRBJ1-1	ASTPVGGYTEAF
TRBD2	TRBV7-2	TRBJ2-7	ASSLGTSDSYEQY
.	TRBV6-1	TRBJ2-2	ASRQLWSSGELF
TRBD2	TRBV5-6	TRBJ2-3	ASSLGTSGGPRGDTQY
.	TRBV6-5	TRBJ1-4	ASRGVGTNEKLF
TRBD1	TRBV5-6	TRBJ1-5	ASSVQGFQPQH
TRBD1	TRBV6-5	TRBJ1-2	ASRPDRGQGYT
TRBD2	TRBV5-1	TRBJ2-7	ASSLISGGGSYEQY
.	TRBV10-3	TRBJ2-1	AISESRGTGNEQF
TRBD2	TRBV28	TRBJ2-7	ASSERGGPYEQY
TRBD2	TRBV5-6	TRBJ2-5	ASKREGRETQY
TRBD1	TRBV6-6	TRBJ2-2	ASSYTGQANTGELF
.	TRBV9	TRBJ2-5	ARKRAEDEETQY
.	TRBV28	TRBJ1-2	ASRYGGGGSYGYT
TRBD1	TRBV6-5	TRBJ1-5	ASRRTGRNQPQH
TRBD2	TRBV27	TRBJ2-3	ASSLSPRMKRESTDTQY
.	TRBV6-5	TRBJ2-5	ASSYSSKETQY
TRBD1	TRBV4-1	TRBJ2-7	ASSQAPGQGGTRRTYEQY
TRBD2	TRBV4-1	TRBJ2-7	ASSQDSGGGSSYEQY
TRBD1	TRBV4-3	TRBJ1-4	ASSQEARGLGNEKLF
TRBD2	TRBV9	TRBJ2-3	ASSPRMDGGGTDTQY
.	TRBV27	TRBJ1-1	ASSLRSIGNTEAF
.	TRBV5-1	TRBJ2-2	ASSEDGVSGELF
.	TRBV2	TRBJ1-2	ASSVNSYGYT
.	TRBV11-2	TRBJ2-7	ASSPGLPGPLEQY
.	TRBV6-1	TRBJ2-7	ASTPTGPSSYEQY
TRBD1	TRBV27	TRBJ2-7	ASTYRGSYGQY
TRBD1	TRBV5-4	TRBJ2-1	ASSLPGQGYNEQF
TRBD1	TRBV18	TRBJ1-5	ASSPPGGVDQPQH
TRBD2	TRBV10-3	TRBJ2-1	AISKLAGGITYNEQF